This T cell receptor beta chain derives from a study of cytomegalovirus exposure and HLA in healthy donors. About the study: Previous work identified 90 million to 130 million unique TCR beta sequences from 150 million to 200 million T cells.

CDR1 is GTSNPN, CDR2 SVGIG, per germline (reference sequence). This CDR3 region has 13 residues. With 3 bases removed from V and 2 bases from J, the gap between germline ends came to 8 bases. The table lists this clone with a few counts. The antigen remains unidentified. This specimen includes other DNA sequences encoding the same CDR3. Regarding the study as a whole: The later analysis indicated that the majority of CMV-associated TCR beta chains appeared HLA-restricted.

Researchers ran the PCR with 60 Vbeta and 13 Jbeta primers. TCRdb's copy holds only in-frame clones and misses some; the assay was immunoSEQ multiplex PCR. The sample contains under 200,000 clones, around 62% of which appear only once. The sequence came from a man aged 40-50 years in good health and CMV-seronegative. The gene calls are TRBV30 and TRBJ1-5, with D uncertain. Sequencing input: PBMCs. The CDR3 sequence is CAWRGQGNQPQHF. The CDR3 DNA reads TGTGCCTGGAGGGGTCAGGGCAATCAGCCCCAGCATTTT.